These 14 T cell receptor beta chains were sequenced from one sample in a study of cytomegalovirus exposure and HLA in healthy donors. PCR used 60 Vbeta primers and 13 Jbeta primers. Libraries were prepared by immunoSEQ multiplex PCR; TCRdb keeps only in-frame clonotypes and omits some of them. The sample gives 140,000 or so clones, almost 85% of which show up once; 9.7% is in the top ten. The sequenced sample was PBMCs. The receptor source for this set is a woman in her fifties or sixties in good health and CMV-seropositive.

The chain has TRBV2 and TRBJ2-1; 8 bases agree with TRBD1. Germline CDR1 and CDR2: SNHLY and FYNNEI. V shed 5 bases and J 6 bases; nucleotides not matched to a gene: 3. This CDR3 contains 13 residues. The CDR3, as DNA: TGTGCCAGCAGTTACAGGGGGGCCAATGAGCAGTTCTTC. Protein: CASSYRGANEQFF.

V is TRBV7-9 and J is TRBJ2-1, with D tentatively TRBD2 (6 bases). Germline V gene lookup returns CDR1 SEHNR and CDR2 FQNEAQ (reference sequence). The CDR3 consists of 15 residues. The V gene lost 4 bases and the J gene lost 2 bases, with 12 bases spanning the gap. The CDR3 loop reads CASSSSTGAYNEQFF. The CDR3 DNA follows: TGTGCCAGCAGCTCCTCTACGGGGGCCTACAATGAGCAGTTCTTC.

The chain recombines TRBV7-2 with TRBJ2-7, with 10 bases matching TRBD2. Germline V gives CDR1 SGHTA, CDR2 FQGNSA. The V segment lost 5 bases and the J segment 3 bases; nucleotides outside the gene matches: 7. The CDR3 contains 15 residues. The CDR3 DNA follows: TGTGCCAGCAGCATTACCTCTAGCGGGGGCTACGAGCAGTACTTC. As protein: CASSITSSGGYEQYF.

The chain has TRBV7-2 and TRBJ2-7; TRBD1 is a possible D gene (6 bases). V lost 0 bases and J 5 bases, leaving 17 bases between the germline ends. Germline loops: CDR1 SGHTA, CDR2 FQGNSA. This CDR3 is 16 amino acids long. CDR3 loop: CASSLARTGTDHEQYF. The CDR3 nucleotides are TGTGCCAGCAGCTTAGCCAGAACAGGGACGGACCACGAGCAGTACTTC.

This clone was counted only a few times. The CDR3 DNA sequence: TGTGCCAGCAGCTTTCGGGGGTACGCCGGGGAGCTGTTTTTT. This codes for CASSFRGYAGELFF. This chain joins TRBV5-6 and TRBJ2-2; tentatively, D is TRBD2 (6 bases). The CDR3 consists of 14 residues. Germline V gives CDR1 SGHDT, CDR2 YYEEEE. V gave up 2 bases and J gave up 6 bases, with 11 bases separating them. The full variable domain, completed using reference TRBV5-6 and TRBJ2-2, is DAGVTQSPTHLIKTRGQQVTLRCSPKSGHDTVSWYQQALGQGPQFIFQYYEEEERQRGNFPDRFSGHQFPNYSSELNVNALLLGDSALYLCASSFRGYAGELFFGEGSRLTVL.

V usage is TRBV9 and J usage is TRBJ2-7; D not certain. Germline V gene lookup returns CDR1 SGDLS and CDR2 YYNGEE. V lost 4 bases and J 6 bases, leaving 14 bases between the germline ends. The CDR3 is made up of 13 amino acids. The CDR3 sequence is CASSLRISGEQYF. DNA for the CDR3: TGTGCCAGCAGCCTTCGAATCTCGGGCGAGCAGTACTTC. Filled out from reference TRBV9 and TRBJ2-7, the complete variable domain reads DSGVTQTPKHLITATGQRVTLRCSPRSGDLSVYWYQQSLDQGLQFLIQYYNGEERAKGNILERFSAQQFPDLHSELNLSSLELGDSALYFCASSLRISGEQYFGPGTRLTVT.

The V and J genes are TRBV7-8 and TRBJ2-7; D unclear. V was pared by 4 bases and J by 4 bases, with 11 bases between. The CDR3 loop spans 13 amino acids. Germline CDR1 reads SGHVS; CDR2 reads FQNEAQ. CDR3 protein: CASSWPDKYEQYF. Written as DNA, the CDR3 is TGTGCCAGCAGCTGGCCCGACAAGTACGAGCAGTACTTC.

The CDR3 DNA is TGTGCCAGCAGCAAACAAGGGGAAGACTATGGCTACACCTTC. Its protein product is CASSKQGEDYGYTF. The V call is TRBV21-1, the J call TRBJ1-2; the table assigns TRBD1, which was not confirmed against the DNA. TRBV21-1 has pseudogene status. This CDR3 comprises 14 residues.

This clone was counted between two and nine times. The V and J genes are TRBV5-4 and TRBJ2-7; perhaps TRBD2 as D (6 bases). The CDR3 spans 16 residues. The V end lost 0 bases, the J end lost 4 bases, and 17 bases lay between the germline ends. Germline CDR1 reads SGHNT; CDR2 reads YYREEE (reference sequence). The DNA for the CDR3 is TGTGCCAGCAGCTTGGAAGGGACCGGGGGATCTTACGAGCAGTACTTC. Amino acids: CASSLEGTGGSYEQYF.

The V call is TRBV29-1, the J call TRBJ1-2; TRBD1 matches 9 bases. Unmatched junction bases numbered 0, after V lost 4 bases and J lost 3 bases. Germline assignment: CDR1 SQVTM and CDR2 ANQGSEA. There are 12 residues in the CDR3. The CDR3 DNA follows: TGCAGCGTTGGACAGGGGGACTATGGCTACACCTTC. Translating gives CSVGQGDYGYTF.

The genes are TRBV11-3 and TRBJ2-5, with D perhaps TRBD1 (6 bases). The CDR3 totals 17 residues. CDR1 is SGHNT and CDR2 is YENEEA in the germline V gene. With 0 bases removed from V and 7 bases from J, the gap between germline ends came to 21 bases. The CDR3 reads CASSLDPLGQGRATQYF. The CDR3 DNA sequence: TGTGCCAGCAGCTTAGATCCCCTCGGCCAGGGGCGCGCGACCCAGTACTTC.

The J gene is TRBJ2-5, the V gene TRBV5-1; maybe TRBD1 (5 bases). The CDR3 has 15 residues. The V and J ends lost 0 bases and 5 bases respectively, with 14 bases between them. Per the germline V gene, CDR1 is SGHRS and CDR2 is YFSETQ. This CDR3 reads CASSLAGRAVETQYF. The CDR3 DNA follows: TGCGCCAGCAGCTTGGCCGGCAGGGCGGTGGAGACCCAGTACTTC.

The CDR3: CASSSPGLGGGYTF. The DNA for the CDR3 is TGTGCCAGCAGTTCCCCGGGACTCGGCGGCGGCTACACCTTC. The chain uses TRBV5-6 and TRBJ1-2, with D tentatively TRBD1 (5 bases). V lost 5 bases and J 8 bases, leaving 19 bases between the germline ends. The CDR3 contains 14 residues. Germline V lookup: CDR1 SGHDT, CDR2 YYEEEE. Supplemented by reference TRBV5-6 and TRBJ1-2, the full variable domain reads DAGVTQSPTHLIKTRGQQVTLRCSPKSGHDTVSWYQQALGQGPQFIFQYYEEEERQRGNFPDRFSGHQFPNYSSELNVNALLLGDSALYLCASSSPGLGGGYTFGSGTRLTVV.

The J gene is TRBJ1-1, the V gene TRBV4-1, with 10 positions matching TRBD1. This CDR3 has 18 residues. The V gene's germline CDR1 is MGHRA and CDR2 YSYEKL. V lost 3 bases and J lost 1; bases outside the gene matches: 11. The CDR3 DNA reads as TGCGCCAGCAGCCATCTCCCGGGACAGGGGTTTGAGAACACTGAAGCTTTCTTT. Protein product: CASSHLPGQGFENTEAFF.